The source of this T cell receptor beta chain is a study of T cell responses to AZD1222 COVID-19 vaccine. Study-wide results and caveats: Females made up more of the donors, who were largely white British, and clonal diversity may have come out too low.

The table came from immunoSEQ multiplex PCR; TCRdb's copy has only in-frame clones and leaves some out. This table holds roughly 95,000 clones, roughly 90% found once. The germline V gene has CDR1 SGHAT and CDR2 FQNNGV. The V and J ends lost 5 bases and 1 base respectively, with 24 bases between them. The CDR3 runs to 18 residues. This clone showed up just a few times. Its antigen remains unknown. Sequenced material: peripheral blood, taken 28 days after the second AZD1222 dose. The receptor was derived from an adult who received the AZD1222 COVID-19 vaccine. The V and J genes are TRBV11-2 and TRBJ2-7; D might be TRBD2 (6 bases). CDR3 nucleotides: TGTGCCAGCAGCCCCCTCCAACGAGGGGCGGGGATATCCTACGAGCAGTACTTC. Residues: CASSPLQRGAGISYEQYF.